The rows below give T cell receptor beta chains drawn from one sample of a study. TCRdb processed the RT-PCR reads anew with MiXCR; each CDR3 protein has one entry. The sample includes about 700,000 distinct CDR3 sequences, 13% to 15% of them seen just once. The sample taken for sequencing was memory CD4+ T cells from blood. The receptors were sampled from a female donor in good health, serving as a healthy control. CDR3s include the opening cysteine and the closing phenylalanine or tryptophan. The D gene is left open where the match is weak. Expanded clones get a size class; other rows say once, few or many, or leave the size out.

CDR3	DNA	V	J	size	D
CASSYGGTDTQYF	TGTGCCAGCAGTTACGGGGGCACAGATACGCAGTATTTT	TRBV6-6	TRBJ2-3	many	.
CASRGAGTDYGYTF	TGCGCCAGCAGGGGCGCCGGGACAGATTATGGCTACACCTTC	TRBV5-1	TRBJ1-2	many	TRBD1
CASSPTTSGGPEQYF	TGTGCCAGCAGTCCTACAACTAGCGGGGGGCCCGAGCAGTACTTC	TRBV27	TRBJ2-7	.	TRBD2
CSAPDWHYEQYF	TGCAGTGCTCCGGACTGGCACTACGAGCAGTACTTC	TRBV20-1	TRBJ2-7	few	.
CASSSTGTFDTEAFF	TGTGCCAGCTCGTCGACCGGGACCTTTGACACTGAAGCTTTCTTT	TRBV18	TRBJ1-1	.	.
CASSEGIVANVLTF	TGCGCCAGCAGCGAGGGGATTGTGGCCAACGTCCTGACTTTC	TRBV5-1	TRBJ2-6	.	.
CASSLEFNEQFF	TGCGCCAGCAGCTTGGAATTCAATGAGCAGTTCTTC	TRBV5-1	TRBJ2-1	many	.
CATEGQGVDTQYF	TGTGCCACCGAGGGACAGGGTGTAGATACGCAGTATTTT	TRBV24-1	TRBJ2-3	few	TRBD1
CAISESTGGYEQYF	TGTGCCATCAGTGAGTCTACAGGGGGCTACGAGCAGTACTTC	TRBV10-3	TRBJ2-7	.	TRBD1
CASSHEYRGNEQFF	TGCGCCAGCAGCCACGAATACAGGGGAAATGAGCAGTTCTTC	TRBV4-3	TRBJ2-1	many	TRBD1
CASSLIAGTDTQYF	TGTGCCAGCAGCTTAATAGCGGGCACAGATACGCAGTATTTT	TRBV7-6	TRBJ2-3	few	.
CASSWTEDQPQHF	TGTGCCAGCAGTTGGACAGAGGACCAGCCCCAGCATTTT	TRBV12-3/TRBV12-4	TRBJ1-5	.	.
CASSRRTGGDYGYTF	TGTGCCAGCAGCAGACGGACAGGGGGCGACTATGGCTACACCTTC	TRBV7-2	TRBJ1-2	few	TRBD1
CASSPRSQSSEAFF	TGTGCCAGCTCACCACGTAGCCAGTCGAGTGAAGCTTTCTTT	TRBV18	TRBJ1-1	few	.